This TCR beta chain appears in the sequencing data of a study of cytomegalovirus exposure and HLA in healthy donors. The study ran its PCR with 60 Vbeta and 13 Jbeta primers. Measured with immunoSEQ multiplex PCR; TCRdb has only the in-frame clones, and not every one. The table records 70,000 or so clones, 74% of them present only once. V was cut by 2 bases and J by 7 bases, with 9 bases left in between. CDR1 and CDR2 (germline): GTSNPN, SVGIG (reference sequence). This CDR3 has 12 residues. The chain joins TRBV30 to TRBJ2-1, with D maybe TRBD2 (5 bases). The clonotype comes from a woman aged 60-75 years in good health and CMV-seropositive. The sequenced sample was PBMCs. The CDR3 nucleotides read TGTGCCTGGAGTCACGGGAAGAATGAGCAGTTCTTC. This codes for CAWSHGKNEQFF. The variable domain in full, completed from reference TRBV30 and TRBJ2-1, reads SQTIHQWPATLVQPVGSPLSLECTVEGTSNPNLYWYRQAAGRGLQLLFYSVGIGQISSEVPQNLSASRPQDRQFILSSKKLLLSDSGFYLCAWSHGKNEQFFGPGTRLTVL.